The 5 T cell receptor beta chains presented below share a single source sample, sequenced in a study of cytomegalovirus exposure and HLA in healthy donors. Amplification used 60 Vbeta primers and 13 Jbeta primers. Assay: immunoSEQ multiplex PCR; the TCRdb copy retains only in-frame clones and omits some. The sample has about 180,000 clones, roughly 88% seen once. Sequenced: PBMCs. These receptors came from a girl aged 2-15 years in good health and CMV-seropositive.

This clone appeared a few times. The rearrangement joins TRBV29-1 to TRBJ2-1, with TRBD2 identical over 7 bases. Losses at the gene ends were 2 bases for V and 4 bases for J; bases not matched to a gene: 5. Germline V lookup: CDR1 SQVTM, CDR2 ANQGSEA. This CDR3 is 14 amino acids long. The CDR3 sequence is CSVELWGGYNEQFF. The CDR3 bases are TGCAGCGTTGAATTATGGGGGGGATACAATGAGCAGTTCTTC.

The chain couples TRBV2 to TRBJ2-7; D remains ambiguous. V was clipped by 6 bases and J by 0 bases, with 15 bases between them. Germline V gene data show CDR1 as SNHLY and CDR2 as FYNNEI. The CDR3 totals 15 residues. CDR3 coding DNA: TGTGCCAGCAGCGCCTTCCTAGGCGTCTCCTACGAGCAGTACTTC. This gives the protein CASSAFLGVSYEQYF.

The chain links TRBV27 to TRBJ2-5; TRBD1 matches at 7 bases. The J call may be faulty, since TRBJ2-7 better matches the DNA end. This CDR3 is built from 15 residues. Germline V gene data show CDR1 as MNHEY and CDR2 as SMNVEV (reference sequence). The CDR3: CASSPRTGTAYEQYF. The DNA of the CDR3 is TGTGCCAGCAGTCCCCGGACAGGAACCGCCTACGAGCAGTACTTC.

V usage is TRBV5-1 and J usage is TRBJ1-1; 9 positions match TRBD1. V lost 4 bases and J lost 11; bases outside the gene matches: 9. Per the germline V gene, CDR1 is SGHRS and CDR2 is YFSETQ. There are 13 residues in the CDR3. CDR3 protein: CASSRDRVYEAFF. In nucleotides, the CDR3 is TGCGCCAGCAGCCGGGACAGGGTTTATGAGGCTTTCTTT.

In its sample, this clone was seen once. V gene TRBV5-4 combines with J gene TRBJ2-3, with a tentative D call TRBD1 (6 bases). Germline values: CDR1 SGHNT, CDR2 YYREEE (reference sequence). This CDR3 comprises 14 residues. V dropped 0 bases and J dropped 3 bases, with 8 bases sitting between them. CDR3 loop: CASSLDRATDTQYF. DNA of the CDR3: TGTGCCAGCAGCTTGGACAGGGCGACAGATACGCAGTATTTT.